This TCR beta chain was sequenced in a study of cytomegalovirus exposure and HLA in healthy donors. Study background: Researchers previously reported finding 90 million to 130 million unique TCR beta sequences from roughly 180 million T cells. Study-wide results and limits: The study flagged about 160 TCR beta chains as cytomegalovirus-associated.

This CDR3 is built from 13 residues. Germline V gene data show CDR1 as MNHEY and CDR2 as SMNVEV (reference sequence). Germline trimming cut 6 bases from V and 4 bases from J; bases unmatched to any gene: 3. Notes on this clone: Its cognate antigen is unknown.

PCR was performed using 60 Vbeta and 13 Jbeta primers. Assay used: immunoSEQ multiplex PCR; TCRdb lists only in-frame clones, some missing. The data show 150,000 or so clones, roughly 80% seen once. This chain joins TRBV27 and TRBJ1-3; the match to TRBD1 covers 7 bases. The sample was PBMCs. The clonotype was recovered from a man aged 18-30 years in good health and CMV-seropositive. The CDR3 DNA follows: TGTGCCAGCAGCTCGGGACAGGGAAACACCATATATTTT. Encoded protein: CASSSGQGNTIYF.